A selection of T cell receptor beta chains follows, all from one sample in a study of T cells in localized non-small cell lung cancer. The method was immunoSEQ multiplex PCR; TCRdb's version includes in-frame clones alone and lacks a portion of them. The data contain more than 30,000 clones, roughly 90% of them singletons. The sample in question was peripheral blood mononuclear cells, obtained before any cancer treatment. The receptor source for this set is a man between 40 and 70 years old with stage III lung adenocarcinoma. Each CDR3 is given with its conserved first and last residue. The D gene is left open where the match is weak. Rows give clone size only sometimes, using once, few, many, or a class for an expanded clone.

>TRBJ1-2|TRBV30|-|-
TGTGCTCGGGACGGACGTAACTATGGCTACACCTTC
CARDGRNYGYTF
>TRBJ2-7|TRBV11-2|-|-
TGTGCCAGCAGCATCAGGGGCCGGGGCTCCTACGAGCAGTACTTC
CASSIRGRGSYEQYF
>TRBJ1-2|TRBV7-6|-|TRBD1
TGTGCCAGCAGCCAGGGGGCTAACTATGGCTACACCTTC
CASSQGANYGYTF
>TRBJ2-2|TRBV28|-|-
TGTGCCAGCAACGGTATTGGCAGGGGGGCCGGGGAGCTGTTTTTT
CASNGIGRGAGELFF
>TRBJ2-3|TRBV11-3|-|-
TGTGCCAGCAGCTCCAGGGTAGATACGCAGTATTTT
CASSSRVDTQYF
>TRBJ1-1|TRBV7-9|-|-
TGTGCCAGCAGCTTAGTTCCTGGCACTGAAGCTTTCTTT
CASSLVPGTEAFF
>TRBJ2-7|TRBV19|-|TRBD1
TGTGCCAGTAGTAGAGACAGGGGCGACGAGCAGTACTTC
CASSRDRGDEQYF
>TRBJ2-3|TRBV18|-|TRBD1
TGTGCCAGCTCACCGGGGGGACAGGGACGCGATACGCAGTATTTT
CASSPGGQGRDTQYF
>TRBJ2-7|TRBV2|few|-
TGTGCCAGCAGTGGTGTAGGGGGGTACGAGCAGTACTTC
CASSGVGGYEQYF
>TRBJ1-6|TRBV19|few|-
TGTGCCAGTAGTCGACAGGCTCCTGATTCACCCCTCCACTTT
CASSRQAPDSPLHF
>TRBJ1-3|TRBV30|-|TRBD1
TGTGCCTGGAGTCCGAGACAGGGGACTGGAAACACCATATATTTT
CAWSPRQGTGNTIYF
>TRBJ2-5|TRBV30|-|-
TGTGCCTGGAGTGTAGGTCCAAGCAGGGAGACCCAGTACTTC
CAWSVGPSRETQYF
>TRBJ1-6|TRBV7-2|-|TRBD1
TGTGCCAGCAGCTCCCAGGGACAGGGGGTACACTATAATTCACCCCTCCACTTT
CASSSQGQGVHYNSPLHF
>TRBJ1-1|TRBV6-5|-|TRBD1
TGTGCCAGCAGTCCCATCAGGGGGGAGACTGAAGCTTTCTTT
CASSPIRGETEAFF
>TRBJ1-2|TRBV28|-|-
TGTGCCAGCAGTTTGAGACACTATGGCTACACCTTC
CASSLRHYGYTF
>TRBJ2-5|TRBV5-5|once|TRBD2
TGTGCCAGCTCCTGGACGGGGGGCCAAGAGACCCAGTACTTC
CASSWTGGQETQYF
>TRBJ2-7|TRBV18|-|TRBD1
TGTGCCAGCTCACGACCCGGGACAGGGGGCCGCGAGCAGTACTTC
CASSRPGTGGREQYF
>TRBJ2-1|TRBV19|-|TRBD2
TGTGCCAGTAGTTCCCGCGGGACTAGCGGCTACAATGAGCAGTTCTTC
CASSSRGTSGYNEQFF
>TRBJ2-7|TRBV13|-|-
TGTGCCAGCAGCTTAGGCTCCTCCTACGAGCAGTACTTC
CASSLGSSYEQYF
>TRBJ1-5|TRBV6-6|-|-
TGTGCCAGCAGCCCAGTGTCTTATAGCAATCAGCCCCAGCATTTT
CASSPVSYSNQPQHF
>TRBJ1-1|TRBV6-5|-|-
TGTGCCAGCAGTTACCAGGTGAACACTGAAGCTTTCTTT
CASSYQVNTEAFF
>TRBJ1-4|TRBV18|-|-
TGTGCCAGCTCACCGGACCTGGGAAAACTGTTTTTT
CASSPDLGKLFF
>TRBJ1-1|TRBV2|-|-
TGTGCCAGCAGTGAATTGTGGTCAGCGAACACTGAAGCTTTCTTT
CASSELWSANTEAFF
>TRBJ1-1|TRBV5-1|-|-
TGCGCCAGCAGCTTGGGCAGGGCAGATGCCACTGAAGCTTTCTTT
CASSLGRADATEAFF
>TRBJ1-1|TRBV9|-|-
TGTGCCAGCAGCTTCCTGACAGTGAACACTGAAGCTTTCTTT
CASSFLTVNTEAFF
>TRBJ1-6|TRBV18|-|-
TGTGCCAGCTCAACGGACAGAAATTCACCCCTCCACTTT
CASSTDRNSPLHF
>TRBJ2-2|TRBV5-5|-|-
TGTGCCAGCAGCTTGGCCTACGGGGGCGGGACCGGGGAGCTGTTTTTT
CASSLAYGGGTGELFF
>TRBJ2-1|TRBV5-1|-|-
TGCGCCAGCAGCTTGGGCCCCTACAATGAGCAGTTCTTC
CASSLGPYNEQFF
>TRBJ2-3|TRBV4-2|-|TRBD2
TGTGCCAGCAGCCTCTCGTCGGGACTAGCGGGGGTCAGGTATACGCAGTATTTT
CASSLSSGLAGVRYTQYF
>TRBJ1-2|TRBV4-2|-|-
TGTGCCAGCAGCCAAGATCCGTCCGGGGGCTCGCTTATGGGGTTTAACTATGGCTACACCTTC
CASSQDPSGGSLMGFNYGYTF
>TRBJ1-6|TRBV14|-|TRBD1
TGTGCCAGCAGCCCGTTGGACAGGGGTAAAGAATCACCCCTCCACTTT
CASSPLDRGKESPLHF
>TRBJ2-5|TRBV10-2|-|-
TGCGCCAGCAGTGCTCTCCAAGAGACCCAGTACTTC
CASSALQETQYF
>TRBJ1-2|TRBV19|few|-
TGTGCCAGTAGTGTCGGGCCTGAAGTGGGGGGCTACACCTTC
CASSVGPEVGGYTF
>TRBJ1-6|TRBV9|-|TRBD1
TGTGCCAGCAGCCCCGGGGACAGCTATAATTCACCCCTCCACTTT
CASSPGDSYNSPLHF
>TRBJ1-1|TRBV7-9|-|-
TGTGCCAGCAGACTCCCCATCACTGAAGCTTTCTTT
CASRLPITEAFF
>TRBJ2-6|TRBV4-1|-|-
TGCGCCAGCAGCCAAGATGAAGCCTCGACTGAATCTGGGGCCAACGTCCTGACTTTC
CASSQDEASTESGANVLTF
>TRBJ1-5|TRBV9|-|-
TGTGCCAGCAGCTCCTTCCCGGATCAGCCCCAGCATTTT
CASSSFPDQPQHF
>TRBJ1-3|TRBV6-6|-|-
TGTGCCAGCAGTTACGGGAGTGGAAACACCATATATTTT
CASSYGSGNTIYF
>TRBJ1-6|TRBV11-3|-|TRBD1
TGTGCCAGCAGCCCCGGGGCTTGGGACAGGGGGCATGGGGTGTCTTCACCCCTCCACTTT
CASSPGAWDRGHGVSSPLHF